These T cell receptor beta chains were read from a single sample in a study of CD8 T cells in ankylosing spondylitis. TCRdb ran MiXCR on the 5' RACE reads and lists one entry per CDR3 protein. This table holds over 25,000 distinct CDR3 sequences, about 14% found once. Material for sequencing was blood. Receptors originate from a male donor with ankylosing spondylitis or in good health (not recorded which). CDR3s include the opening cysteine and the closing phenylalanine or tryptophan. Fields, in order: clone size, D gene, CDR3 length, J gene, V gene, CDR3 DNA, CDR3 protein. The D gene is left open where the match is weak. Expanded clones are given a class, and other clones once, few, many or no size at all.

NA	NA	12	TRBJ2-1	TRBV29-1	TGCAGCGTTGGCCAGGTTCTAAGTGAGCAGTTCTTC	CSVGQVLSEQFF
NA	TRBD1	11	TRBJ2-1	TRBV11-1	TGTGCCAGCAGTTTGACAGGGGGTCTGGTCTTC	CASSLTGGLVF
once	TRBD1	14	TRBJ2-1	TRBV28	TGTGCCAGCAGTAGGGGACAGGGTTACAATGAGCAGTTCTTC	CASSRGQGYNEQFF
few	TRBD1	15	TRBJ2-2	TRBV12-3/TRBV12-4	TGTGCCAGCAGTCCCAGGGGGCGCGACACCGGGGAGCTGTTTTTT	CASSPRGRDTGELFF
few	NA	17	TRBJ2-7	TRBV5-1	TGCGCCAGCAGCTTGGGCGGTAGCGCGACCTCCTACTCCGAGCAGTACTTC	CASSLGGSATSYSEQYF
NA	NA	13	TRBJ2-1	TRBV4-3	TGCGCCAGCAGCCAAGATCACAGGGCTGAGCAGTTCTTC	CASSQDHRAEQFF
few	TRBD2	12	TRBJ2-2	TRBV29-1	TGCAGCGCTGACGGGGGGGCCGGGGAGCTGTTTTTT	CSADGGAGELFF
NA	NA	14	TRBJ1-4	TRBV12-3/TRBV12-4	TGTGCCAGCAGTTTAAAAGGGGACGGTGAAAAACTGTTTTTT	CASSLKGDGEKLFF
few	TRBD2	15	TRBJ2-7	TRBV12-3/TRBV12-4	TGTGCCAGCAGTTTGAGCGCGGGAGGCACCTACGAGCAGTACTTC	CASSLSAGGTYEQYF
few	NA	14	TRBJ2-3	TRBV7-9	TGTGCCAGCAGCACGACAGCTAGCACAGATACGCAGTATTTT	CASSTTASTDTQYF
NA	NA	12	TRBJ2-7	TRBV12-3/TRBV12-4	TGTGCCAGCAGTTTAATCGGCTACGAGCAGTACTTC	CASSLIGYEQYF
few	TRBD2	16	TRBJ2-5	TRBV7-2	TGTGCCAGCAGCTTGTCCTCAGGCGGGGGCCAAGAGACCCAGTACTTC	CASSLSSGGGQETQYF
NA	TRBD1	12	TRBJ2-1	TRBV12-3/TRBV12-4	TGTGCCAGCAGTCGACAGGGCGTTGAGCAGTTCTTC	CASSRQGVEQFF
NA	NA	15	TRBJ2-2	TRBV10-3	TGTGCCACCACTGCCGGGGGGACAGGCACCGGGGAGCTGTTTTTT	CATTAGGTGTGELFF
many	TRBD2	16	TRBJ2-5	TRBV7-6	TGTGCCAGCAGCTTAGAGAGAGCGGGGTCTAAAGAGACCCAGTACTTC	CASSLERAGSKETQYF
few	TRBD1	17	TRBJ2-1	TRBV6-2/TRBV6-3	TGTGCCAGCAGTTATTCTCTTCCCGGGACAGGCGGCGATGAGCAGTTCTTC	CASSYSLPGTGGDEQFF